One sample yielded the 26 T cell receptor beta chains listed below, sequenced in a study of cytomegalovirus exposure and HLA in healthy donors. The primer mix had 60 Vbeta and 13 Jbeta primers. TCRdb's copy holds only in-frame clones and misses some; the assay was immunoSEQ multiplex PCR. The repertoire holds about 140,000 clones, with about 80% as singletons. Sequencing used PBMCs. These receptors were collected from a young man in good health and CMV-seronegative.

CDR3 region: CASSPGQANYGYTF. In nucleotides, the CDR3 is TGTGCCAGCTCACCGGGACAGGCTAACTATGGCTACACCTTC. The chain carries TRBV18 and TRBJ1-2; 8 bases are a match to TRBD1. The V segment lost 3 bases and the J segment 0 bases; nucleotides outside the gene matches: 0. Germline loops: CDR1 KGHSH, CDR2 LQKENI. This CDR3 is 14 amino acids long. Based on the CDR3 plus reference TRBV18 and TRBJ1-2, the full variable domain is NAGVMQNPRHLVRRRGQEARLRCSPMKGHSHVYWYRQLPEEGLKFMVYLQKENIIDESGMPKERFSAEFPKEGPSILRIQQVVRGDSAAYFCASSPGQANYGYTFGSGTRLTVV.

This chain links TRBV9 with TRBJ1-2; D may be TRBD1 (6 bases). Germline V lookup: CDR1 SGDLS, CDR2 YYNGEE. Trimming took off 3 bases at V and 0 bases at J, with 12 bases between the two ends. This CDR3 has 15 residues. The CDR3 nucleotides read TGTGCCAGCAGCGCCCGGGACACTGCTAACTATGGCTACACCTTC. As protein: CASSARDTANYGYTF.

The chain joins TRBV2 to TRBJ1-1; D is ambiguous. V dropped 3 bases and J dropped 6 bases, with 8 bases sitting between them. CDR1 is SNHLY, CDR2 FYNNEI, per germline. This CDR3 is built from 12 residues. DNA for the CDR3: TGTGCCAGCAGTGAGCTAGACGCTGAAGCTTTCTTT. This codes for CASSELDAEAFF.

This clone came up once. This chain joins TRBV7-6 and TRBJ2-5; 7 bases are a match to TRBD1. The CDR3 contains 13 residues. CDR1 SGHVS and CDR2 FNYEAQ come from the germline V gene. V was clipped by 6 bases and J by 6 bases; unmatched bases: 7. The CDR3 sequence: CASRKTGEQTQYF. The CDR3, as DNA: TGTGCCAGCAGAAAAACAGGGGAACAGACCCAGTACTTC.

This clone was seen just once. This rearrangement joins TRBV7-2 to TRBJ2-3; 9 positions match TRBD2. The CDR3 has 15 residues. After removal of 3 bases from V and 3 bases from J, the junction contained 4 bases not matched to a gene. The germline CDR1 and CDR2 sequences are SGHTA and FQGNSA. CDR3 DNA sequence: TGTGCCAGCAGCTTTGCGACTAGCGGAACAGATACGCAGTATTTT. Its protein product is CASSFATSGTDTQYF.

As DNA, the CDR3 is TGTGCCAGCATGGGACAGTACACCGGGGAGCTGTTTTTT. It codes for CASMGQYTGELFF. V is TRBV6-1 and J is TRBJ2-2; the match to TRBD1 covers 7 bases. The CDR3 length is 13 residues. The V gene end was trimmed by 7 bases and the J gene end by 3 bases; junction bases not matched to a gene: 2. Germline values: CDR1 MNHNS, CDR2 SASEGT.

This chain links TRBV18 with TRBJ1-5; D may be TRBD1 (6 bases). The CDR3 is 15 amino acids. V dropped 1 base and J dropped 3 bases, with 10 bases sitting between them. The germline gives CDR1 KGHSH, CDR2 LQKENI. The CDR3: CASSPRAGANQPQHF. For the CDR3, the DNA is TGTGCCAGCTCACCACGCGCAGGGGCCAATCAGCCCCAGCATTTT.

The V and J genes are TRBV5-1 and TRBJ2-7; TRBD2 aligns across 7 bases. The ends lost 6 bases at V and 7 bases at J; junction bases unmatched: 19. CDR1 is SGHRS and CDR2 is YFSETQ in the germline V gene. CDR3 length equals 16 residues. The CDR3 sequence: CASTPSSAGASREQYF. The CDR3 coding sequence is TGCGCCAGCACACCCTCGTCCGCGGGAGCCTCGAGGGAGCAGTACTTC.

The genes are TRBV29-1 and TRBJ2-7, with 8 bases lining up with TRBD2. Germline assignment: CDR1 SQVTM and CDR2 ANQGSEA. The CDR3 loop spans 15 amino acids. Trimming removed 5 bases from V and 2 bases from J; junction bases left unmatched: 11. CDR3 protein: CSVRGLAEAAYEQYF. The CDR3 region has the DNA TGCAGCGTTCGTGGACTAGCAGAAGCCGCCTACGAGCAGTACTTC.

This rearrangement joins TRBV10-1 to TRBJ2-7; 10 nucleotides align to TRBD1. V shed 6 bases, J shed 0 bases, and the junction held 2 bases outside the gene matches. Germline V CDR1 and CDR2: WNHNN, SYGVQD (reference sequence). This CDR3 spans 14 amino acids. CDR3 in DNA: TGCGCCAGCAGCAGGACAGGGGGCTCCTACGAGCAGTACTTC. Its translation: CASSRTGGSYEQYF.

About this clone: Other nucleotide sequences from this sample produce the same CDR3. J is TRBJ1-1 and V is TRBV5-1, with a weak D call TRBD1 (5 bases). Deletions cut 0 bases from V and 8 bases from J, with 14 bases between. Looked up from germline, CDR1 is SGHRS and CDR2 is YFSETQ. CDR3 length: 14 amino acids. This CDR3 reads CASSLDGGGTEAFF. The DNA of the CDR3 is TGCGCCAGCAGCTTGGACGGCGGGGGGACGGAAGCTTTCTTT.

The chain employs TRBV30 and TRBJ1-5, with a possible D match to TRBD1 (5 bases). Germline assignment: CDR1 GTSNPN and CDR2 SVGIG (reference sequence). The CDR3 runs to 16 residues. The germline V and J ends were trimmed by 4 bases and 4 bases, with 20 bases remaining between them. CDR3 bases: TGTGCCTGGACGGCTCAGGGATCGAAGCCGAATCAGCCCCAGCATTTT. Its translation is CAWTAQGSKPNQPQHF.

The chain uses TRBV19 and TRBJ1-2; D call uncertain. The CDR3 consists of 13 residues. Trimming took 3 bases from V and 6 from J, leaving 11 bases between them. Germline CDR1 is LNHDA and CDR2 is SQIVND (reference sequence). CDR3 sequence: CASSIGQRNGYTF. CDR3 bases: TGTGCCAGTAGTATTGGCCAGCGGAATGGCTACACCTTC.

This chain uses TRBV29-1 with TRBJ2-5; 7 bases are shared with TRBD1. The end of the DNA is better explained by TRBJ2-7, so the J call may be wrong. The CDR3 consists of 14 residues. Germline CDR1 is SQVTM and CDR2 is ANQGSEA. The CDR3: CSVVGTDQAYEQYF. The CDR3 DNA follows: TGCAGCGTTGTAGGGACAGACCAAGCCTACGAGCAGTACTTC.

This sequence joins TRBV28 and TRBJ1-2; D remains unclear. V dropped 8 bases and J dropped 2 bases, with 9 bases sitting between them. The CDR3 has 12 amino acids. Germline V lookup: CDR1 MDHEN, CDR2 SYDVKM. CDR3 in DNA: TGTGCCAGCCGTGTCCAGAACTATGGCTACACCTTC. The encoded protein is CASRVQNYGYTF.

The genes are TRBV6-6 and TRBJ1-2; no reliable D call. Looked up from germline, CDR1 is MNHNY and CDR2 is SVGAGI (reference sequence). Between the trimmed V and J ends, which lost 6 bases and 1 base, there was a span of 15 bases. The CDR3 totals 15 residues. The chain's CDR3 is CASSPGTGNNYGYTF. The CDR3 DNA sequence: TGTGCCAGCAGCCCCGGTACGGGGAATAACTATGGCTACACCTTC.

The V and J genes are TRBV6-1 and TRBJ1-5, with TRBD1 matching 8 bases. CDR1 is MNHNS and CDR2 is SASEGT in the germline V gene. This CDR3 contains 15 residues. V lost 4 bases to trimming and J lost 2 bases; unmatched junction nucleotides: 4. The CDR3 nucleotides read TGTGCCAGCAGTGTTGACAGGGGTGGCAATCAGCCCCAGCATTTT. Translated, it gives CASSVDRGGNQPQHF.

The chain joins TRBV10-1 to TRBJ2-3; D uncertain. The V and J ends lost 4 bases and 7 bases respectively, with 9 bases between them. Germline-derived CDR1 and CDR2 are WNHNN and SYGVQD (reference sequence). The CDR3 has 12 residues. The CDR3 sequence is CASSVTTNTQYF. DNA for the CDR3: TGCGCCAGCAGTGTGACGACAAATACGCAGTATTTT.

The chain uses TRBV28 and TRBJ2-7; 9 bases match TRBD1. Trimming cost V 3 bases and J 3 bases; bases outside gene matches: 9. CDR3 size: 16 residues. Germline CDR1 MDHEN, CDR2 SYDVKM. The DNA of the CDR3 is TGTGCCAGCAGTTTGTCACCGGGACAGGGTGACTACGAGCAGTACTTC. This gives the protein CASSLSPGQGDYEQYF.

This chain uses TRBV19 with TRBJ1-5, with TRBD1 matching 9 bases. The CDR3 loop spans 13 amino acids. CDR1 and CDR2 (germline): LNHDA, SQIVND (reference sequence). Trimming at V came to 3 bases and at J to 7 bases, leaving 1 base not matched to a gene. The CDR3 DNA sequence: TGTGCCAGTAGTATGACAGGGGGGCAGCCCCAGCATTTT. Amino acids: CASSMTGGQPQHF.

The rearrangement links TRBV5-4 to TRBJ1-1, with 8 positions matching TRBD1. There are 15 residues in the CDR3. The V gene's germline CDR1 is SGHNT and CDR2 YYREEE (reference sequence). V dropped 6 bases and J dropped 0; count of bases not matched to a gene: 7. Here the CDR3 reads CASIPAQGVNTEAFF. CDR3 DNA sequence: TGTGCCAGCATCCCAGCACAGGGGGTGAACACTGAAGCTTTCTTT.

The rearrangement joins TRBV28 to TRBJ1-2; D not resolved. The germline V gene encodes CDR1 MDHEN and CDR2 SYDVKM. The V and J ends lost 7 bases and 4 bases respectively, with 13 bases between them. CDR3 length equals 13 residues. CDR3 protein: CASIEEGSYGYTF. Here the CDR3 DNA reads TGTGCCAGCATCGAGGAAGGGAGCTATGGCTACACCTTC.

The chain is built from TRBV5-6 and TRBJ2-5; 8 bases map to TRBD2. V lost 5 bases, J lost 5 bases, and 11 bases stayed unmatched. The CDR3 consists of 15 residues. Germline values: CDR1 SGHDT, CDR2 YYEEEE. The CDR3 sequence: CASSQTSAKGETQYF. The CDR3 region has the DNA TGTGCCAGCAGTCAGACTAGCGCCAAGGGGGAGACCCAGTACTTC.

This chain uses TRBV15 with TRBJ1-2; 9 bases map to TRBD1. The CDR3 contains 14 residues. Losses at the gene ends were 3 bases for V and 4 bases for J; bases not matched to a gene: 3. Germline V gene lookup returns CDR1 LNHNV and CDR2 YYDKDF (reference sequence). The CDR3 spells CATSRDRGGYGYTF. In nucleotides, the CDR3 is TGTGCCACCAGCAGGGACAGGGGCGGCTATGGCTACACCTTC. The full variable domain, its missing parts supplied by reference TRBV15 and TRBJ1-2, is DAMVIQNPRYQVTQFGKPVTLSCSQTLNHNVMYWYQQKSSQAPKLLFHYYDKDFNNEADTPDNFQSRRPNTSFCFLDIRSPGLGDTAMYLCATSRDRGGYGYTFGSGTRLTVV.

The genes are TRBV7-2 and TRBJ1-2; weak D call: TRBD1 (5 bases). The CDR3 is 14 residues long. Trimming removed 5 bases at V and 4 bases at J, with 14 bases between. Germline CDR1 reads SGHTA; CDR2 reads FQGNSA. CDR3 bases: TGTGCCAGCAGCCCTTTAGGCAGGGCCTATGGCTACACCTTC. Translation: CASSPLGRAYGYTF.

The chain couples TRBV14 to TRBJ1-2; 8 positions match TRBD1. The length of the CDR3 is 15 residues. V lost 4 bases and J lost 2; bases outside the gene matches: 6. The germline CDR1 and CDR2 sequences are SGHDN and FVKESK. Here the CDR3 reads CASSLPGGRNYGYTF. The CDR3 DNA sequence: TGTGCCAGCAGCCTTCCAGGGGGCAGAAACTATGGCTACACCTTC.